This T cell receptor beta chain originates from a study of cytotoxic CD8 clonotypes in ibrutinib-treated CLL. Germline CDR1 DFQATT, CDR2 SNEGSKA (reference sequence). CDR3 length: 11 residues. Between the trimmed V and J ends, which lost 0 bases and 8 bases, there was a span of 5 bases. This clone was detected a few times. PBMCs that had been cryopreserved were the source of roughly 2.2 micrograms of genomic DNA for TCR beta libraries. Data came from immunoSEQ multiplex PCR; TCRdb stores just in-frame clones and leaves some out. The data show approximately 50,000 clones, approximately 54% seen once. V and J are TRBV20-1 and TRBJ2-4; D gene unclear. The sequence was collected from a human donor with chronic lymphocytic leukemia. Sequences were derived from PBMCs, sampled at disease progression, from a patient treated with ibrutinib. This CDR3 is CSARDQYIQYF. In DNA form, the CDR3 reads TGCAGTGCTAGAGATCAGTACATTCAGTACTTC.